The 32 T cell receptor beta chains listed next were all sequenced from one sample in a study of blood T cells in healthy people across ages. Next came a second PCR, run for roughly 7 to 12 cycles, which used a sample-barcoded 5' primer along with a J-beta primer mix. TCRdb recomputed calls from the 5' RACE reads with MiXCR, one row per CDR3 protein. The sample carries roughly 1.9 million distinct CDR3 sequences, about two fifths recorded once. Sequencing was performed on blood. These TCRs come from a human donor in good health.

The CDR3 DNA reads as TGTGCCAGCAGTTACGGGACAGGGGGCCGCCTAGCCAAAAACATTCAGTACTTC. Translation: CASSYGTGGRLAKNIQYF. The chain couples TRBV6-2 or TRBV6-3 to TRBJ2-4, with 12 positions matching TRBD1. The germline V gene has CDR1 MNHEY and CDR2 SVGEGT. The CDR3 sequence is 18 residues long. V dropped 2 bases and J dropped 0; count of bases not matched to a gene: 5.

Turning to this clonotype: Given a much more abundant clone one base away, this may be a read error. The chain carries TRBV29-1 and TRBJ2-1; the match to TRBD1 covers 8 bases. Trimming at V came to 3 bases and at J to 10 bases, leaving 20 bases not matched to a gene. The CDR3 runs 17 residues. Per the germline V gene, CDR1 is SQVTM and CDR2 is ANQGSEA. The CDR3 here is CSVEARGRNSVPYEQFF. CDR3 nucleotide sequence: TGCAGCGTTGAGGCCAGGGGGCGAAATTCGGTACCCTACGAGCAGTTCTTC.

The chain recombines TRBV6-1 with TRBJ2-4; a weak D match, TRBD2 (6 bases). The J call may be mistaken, given a closer DNA end match to TRBJ2-7. Per germline, CDR1 MNHNS and CDR2 SASEGT. This CDR3 comprises 15 residues. This CDR3 reads CASSEAVGGIYEQYF. In DNA, the CDR3 is TGTGCCAGCAGTGAAGCGGTGGGAGGAATCTACGAGCAGTACTTC.

CDR3 nucleotide sequence: TGTGCCGTACCAGGGGGCCTTGGAAACACCATATATTTT. Protein product: CAVPGGLGNTIYF. V and J are TRBV24-1 and TRBJ1-3, with TRBD1 matching 8 bases. There are 13 residues in the CDR3. The germline V gene encodes CDR1 KGHDR and CDR2 SFDVKD. V lost 12 bases, J lost 3 bases, and 6 bases stayed unmatched.

The rearrangement links TRBV10-3 to TRBJ2-5; D may be TRBD2 (6 bases). The CDR3 contains 13 residues. The germline V gene encodes CDR1 ENHRY and CDR2 SYGVKD. The V end lost 8 bases, the J end lost 5 bases, and 15 bases lay between the germline ends. DNA for the CDR3: TGTGCCATCGGGGGACTCAACGCGGAGACCCAGTACTTC. Its protein is CAIGGLNAETQYF.

The chain couples TRBV9 to TRBJ1-6, with D perhaps matching TRBD1 (5 bases). The CDR3 loop spans 15 amino acids. Germline V CDR1 and CDR2: SGDLS, YYNGEE. V was cut by 0 bases and J by 11 bases, with 15 bases left in between. The CDR3 nucleotides read TGTGCCAGCAGCGTAGCTCCGGGGGGAGAGGCACCCCTCCACTTT. Its protein product is CASSVAPGGEAPLHF. The full variable domain, completed using reference TRBV9 and TRBJ1-6, is DSGVTQTPKHLITATGQRVTLRCSPRSGDLSVYWYQQSLDQGLQFLIQYYNGEERAKGNILERFSAQQFPDLHSELNLSSLELGDSALYFCASSVAPGGEAPLHFGNGTRLTVT.

At least ten counts were recorded for this clonotype. The chain joins TRBV21-1 to TRBJ2-7; TRBD1, the D gene given by the table, was not confirmed from the DNA. TRBV21-1 is listed as a pseudogene. The CDR3 is 15 residues long. The CDR3 bases are TGTGCCAGCACCCGGACAGCCCCATCGGCAGACGAGCAGTACTTC. This codes for CASTRTAPSADEQYF.

This clonotype was counted ten times or more. The rearrangement joins TRBV5-6 to TRBJ1-2, with TRBD1 identical over 9 bases. Germline-derived CDR1 and CDR2 are SGHDT and YYEEEE. The CDR3 is 14 residues long. The trim removed 4 bases at V and 4 bases at J, leaving 5 bases unmatched. The CDR3: CASSLTGGSYGYTF. The CDR3 coding sequence is TGTGCCAGCAGCCTCACAGGGGGCAGCTATGGCTACACCTTC.

V and J are TRBV15 and TRBJ2-1; the D gene is possibly TRBD2 (5 bases). V gave up 6 bases and J gave up 2 bases, with 14 bases separating them. The germline V gene has CDR1 LNHNV and CDR2 YYDKDF (reference sequence). This CDR3 is built from 15 residues. CDR3 in amino acids: CATSSAHWTYNEQFF. The CDR3 DNA reads TGTGCCACCAGTAGCGCGCATTGGACCTACAATGAGCAGTTCTTC.

The rearrangement joins TRBV7-2 to TRBJ2-4; D is uncertain. This CDR3 has 11 residues. Germline loops: CDR1 SGHTA, CDR2 FQGNSA. The ends were cut back, 8 bases at V and 13 bases at J, with 15 bases in the middle. In DNA form, the CDR3 reads TGTGCCAGCCGCCAAGGTGTTGAGCAGTACTTC. Protein sequence: CASRQGVEQYF.

J is TRBJ2-2 and V is TRBV6-1; 13 nucleotides align to TRBD2. The CDR3 contains 17 residues. Germline loops: CDR1 MNHNS, CDR2 SASEGT. With V trimmed by 6 bases and J by 1 base, 5 bases remained unmatched. The CDR3 DNA reads TGTGCCAGCAGACGGGGACTAGCGGGGCTGAACACCGGGGAGCTGTTTTTT. Its translation is CASRRGLAGLNTGELFF.

This chain joins TRBV28 and TRBJ2-7; 15 bases are shared with TRBD2. The CDR3 is 17 amino acids. Germline assignment: CDR1 MDHEN and CDR2 SYDVKM. The V gene end was trimmed by 5 bases and the J gene end by 0 bases; junction bases not matched to a gene: 5. The chain's CDR3 is CASSRTSGGASSYEQYF. CDR3 sequence (DNA): TGTGCCAGCAGTCGGACTAGCGGGGGGGCGAGCTCCTACGAGCAGTACTTC.

This clonotype occurred a few times. The rearrangement joins TRBV11-2 to TRBJ2-3; D might be TRBD1 or TRBD2, each matching 7 bases. Germline CDR1 reads SGHAT; CDR2 reads FQNNGV. This CDR3 is built from 17 residues. Trimming pared 5 bases from V and 8 bases from J, leaving 26 bases between. The DNA of the CDR3 is TGTGCCAGCAGCATCCAGGGGGGGTCTGTCGCGTGGAGTACGCAGTATTTT. This gives the protein CASSIQGGSVAWSTQYF.

The rearrangement links TRBV13 to TRBJ2-7, with 10 positions matching TRBD1. Germline CDR1 PRHDT, CDR2 FYEKMQ (reference sequence). V was clipped by 5 bases and J by 2 bases; unmatched bases: 9. The CDR3 spans 16 residues. The CDR3 region has the DNA TGTGCCAGCAGCCATGGACAGGGGGACGGGGCCTACGAGCAGTACTTC. It is translated as CASSHGQGDGAYEQYF. The full variable domain, rest sourced from reference TRBV13 and TRBJ2-7, is AAGVIQSPRHLIKEKRETATLKCYPIPRHDTVYWYQQGPGQDPQFLISFYEKMQSDKGSIPDRFSAQQFSDYHSELNMSSLELGDSALYFCASSHGQGDGAYEQYFGPGTRLTVT.

This chain connects TRBV13 to TRBJ2-5; possible D gene TRBD2, 5 bases. CDR1 and CDR2 from the germline V gene are PRHDT and FYEKMQ (reference sequence). V lost 2 bases, J lost 2 bases, and 18 bases lay in between. This CDR3 comprises 17 residues. In DNA form, the CDR3 reads TGTGCCAGCAGCTTATATGGTGGACTCCCTGGGCAAGAGACCCAGTACTTC. Its protein is CASSLYGGLPGQETQYF.

The chain combines TRBV10-3 with TRBJ2-5; TRBD1 might be the D (6 bases). The CDR3 consists of 13 residues. Per germline, CDR1 ENHRY and CDR2 SYGVKD. The germline V and J ends were trimmed by 4 bases and 2 bases, with 8 bases remaining between them. CDR3 loop: CAISGGRQETQYF. The CDR3 DNA is TGTGCCATCAGTGGGGGGCGGCAAGAGACCCAGTACTTC.

This clonotype came up a few times. The rearrangement joins TRBV5-1 to TRBJ1-1; no definite D call. Germline CDR1 and CDR2: SGHRS and YFSETQ. The CDR3 sequence is 15 residues long. Trimming took off 0 bases at V and 4 bases at J, with 13 bases between the two ends. The CDR3 region has the DNA TGCGCCAGCAGCTTGGCATCAGGTGGGATCACTGAAGCTTTCTTT. Amino acids: CASSLASGGITEAFF.

This clonotype was observed many times. The CDR3 loop reads CSASRGGGSYNEQFF. CDR3 DNA sequence: TGCAGTGCTAGTAGGGGCGGCGGCTCCTACAATGAGCAGTTCTTC. The rearrangement joins TRBV20-1 to TRBJ2-1; maybe TRBD1 (5 bases). The CDR3 is made up of 15 amino acids. Deletions cut 3 bases from V and 0 bases from J, with 12 bases between. CDR1 is DFQATT and CDR2 is SNEGSKA in the germline V gene (reference sequence).

This clonotype has more than one count but fewer than ten. The rearrangement joins TRBV6-6 to TRBJ1-2, with TRBD1 identical over 8 bases. The V and J ends lost 4 bases and 6 bases, in that order; junction bases with no gene match: 10. The CDR3 length is 15 residues. Germline V lookup: CDR1 MNHNY, CDR2 SVGAGI (reference sequence). In nucleotides, the CDR3 is TGTGCCAGCAGTTCTCCAGGGACAGGTCTTGATGGCTACACCTTC. Its protein product is CASSSPGTGLDGYTF.

V usage is TRBV20-1 and J usage is TRBJ2-5, with 10 bases that match TRBD1. The junction had 4 bases not matched to a gene; V was cut back by 0 bases and J by 0 bases. Germline-derived CDR1 and CDR2 are DFQATT and SNEGSKA (reference sequence). This CDR3 comprises 16 residues. The DNA for the CDR3 is TGCAGTGCTAGAGATCAAGGGACAGGGGACCAAGAGACCCAGTACTTC. It translates to CSARDQGTGDQETQYF.

This sequence joins TRBV11-1 and TRBJ1-1; TRBD1 aligns across 7 bases. Germline V gene data show CDR1 as SGHAT and CDR2 as FQDESV (reference sequence). The ends lost 1 base at V and 6 bases at J; junction bases unmatched: 5. The CDR3 extends over 14 amino acids. The CDR3 nucleotides read TGTGCCAGCAGCTTAGGACAGGGTTGGGCTGAAGCTTTCTTT. Its translation is CASSLGQGWAEAFF.

The rearrangement uses TRBV24-1 and TRBJ2-5; D possibly corresponds to TRBD2 (6 bases). V dropped 10 bases and J dropped 2 bases, with 22 bases sitting between them. The CDR3 sequence is 16 residues long. The germline V gene encodes CDR1 KGHDR and CDR2 SFDVKD. The CDR3 here is CATEGPPQRGQETQYF. The DNA of the CDR3 is TGTGCCACGGAGGGGCCTCCCCAGCGAGGTCAAGAGACCCAGTACTTC.

The chain carries TRBV6-6 and TRBJ1-2, with 7 bases fitting TRBD1. The CDR3 runs 16 residues. V lost 4 bases, J lost 2 bases, and 10 bases stayed unmatched. CDR1 and CDR2 (germline): MNHNY, SVGAGI (reference sequence). The CDR3 coding sequence is TGTGCCAGCAGTTCCAATTGGGACAGCAGCAACTATGGCTACACCTTC. This gives the protein CASSSNWDSSNYGYTF.

This rearrangement joins TRBV20-1 to TRBJ2-4; 8 nucleotides match TRBD2. The J call is doubtful: the DNA matches TRBJ2-5 better. The CDR3 totals 15 residues. CDR1 DFQATT and CDR2 SNEGSKA come from the germline V gene (reference sequence). The CDR3 reads CSASPVTSGGETQYF. In DNA form, the CDR3 reads TGCAGTGCTAGCCCCGTAACTAGCGGTGGGGAGACCCAGTACTTC.

The rearrangement uses TRBV12-5 and TRBJ2-1; 8 nucleotides agree with TRBD1. The CDR3 sequence is 17 residues long. CDR1 LGHNT and CDR2 FRNRAP come from the germline V gene. Trimming removed 3 bases from V and 10 bases from J; junction bases left unmatched: 17. The CDR3, as DNA: TGTGCTAGTGGTTTCCTCCCAACAGGGGGGCGAGGCCACGAGCAGTTCTTC. This gives the protein CASGFLPTGGRGHEQFF.

CDR3 sequence: CASSLNTVNEQFF. The CDR3 DNA reads TGTGCCAGCAGCTTAAACACAGTTAATGAGCAGTTCTTC. This chain joins TRBV11-1 and TRBJ2-1; the D is unclear. Germline CDR1 is SGHAT and CDR2 is FQDESV (reference sequence). Deletions cut 2 bases from V and 7 bases from J, with 9 bases between. The CDR3 length is 13 residues.

The CDR3 spells CASSERTGGESDTQYF. The CDR3 DNA reads TGTGCCAGCAGCGAGAGGACAGGGGGCGAATCAGATACGCAGTATTTT. The chain recombines TRBV9 with TRBJ2-3; 11 bases are shared with TRBD1. The ends lost 3 bases at V and 4 bases at J; junction bases unmatched: 7. Germline V gene lookup returns CDR1 SGDLS and CDR2 YYNGEE. The CDR3 extends over 16 amino acids.

The J gene is TRBJ2-3, the V gene TRBV12-3 or TRBV12-4; D remains unclear. The CDR3 consists of 12 residues. The ends were cut back, 4 bases at V and 9 bases at J, with 11 bases in the middle. CDR3 region: CASSSTVGTQYF. The DNA of the CDR3 is TGTGCCAGCAGTTCCACAGTTGGCACGCAGTATTTT.

V usage is TRBV5-1 and J usage is TRBJ2-1; 9 bases agree with TRBD2. The CDR3 is 17 residues long. The germline CDR1 and CDR2 sequences are SGHRS and YFSETQ. V gave up 4 bases and J gave up 4 bases; unmatched junction bases: 12. DNA for the CDR3: TGCGCCAGCAGCCCAAAACCTTTAGCGGGGGATTACAATGAGCAGTTCTTC. This codes for CASSPKPLAGDYNEQFF.

This clonotype showed up just a few times. J is TRBJ1-1 and V is TRBV20-1; D is unclear. The CDR3 runs 11 residues. The V gene's germline CDR1 is DFQATT and CDR2 SNEGSKA (reference sequence). Trimming left V 6 bases short and J 3 bases short, with 8 bases between. The CDR3 protein is CSAWIYTEAFF. The CDR3 coding sequence is TGCAGTGCCTGGATATACACTGAAGCTTTCTTT.

Concerning this clonotype itself: One end of the junction is discordant with germline, which a read error may explain. The chain recombines TRBV3-1 with TRBJ2-5; maybe TRBD2 (6 bases). The end of the DNA fits TRBJ2-7 better, so the J call may be wrong. Germline V gives CDR1 LGHDT, CDR2 YNNKEL (reference sequence). The CDR3 length is 12 residues. The CDR3 is CTSSPPGGEQYF. The CDR3 DNA reads TGTACCAGCAGCCCCCCCGGGGGCGAGCAGTACTTC.

This rearrangement joins TRBV24-1 to TRBJ2-6, with 9 bases matching TRBD1. The CDR3 loop spans 17 amino acids. J gave up 0 bases and V 10 bases, and 9 bases lay outside the gene matches. CDR1 is KGHDR and CDR2 is SFDVKD in the germline V gene. CDR3 sequence reads: CATSRDRASSGANVLTF. CDR3 DNA: TGTGCCACAAGCCGGGACAGGGCTAGCTCTGGGGCCAACGTCCTGACTTTC.